This record covers a single T cell receptor beta chain. Ages ranged from roughly 18 to 100 years, with residence in under 25 US areas. In Cohort 3, a recovered donor had either two negative PCRs, clearance, or symptom resolution. Only in-frame clones appear in the TCRdb table, and some are missing; sequencing was by immunoSEQ multiplex PCR. The data contain around 300,000 clones, around 87% of them singletons. These data originate in a study of blood T cell repertoires in COVID-19. Study-wide context: Samples came from the United States, Italy and Spain, spanning acute and convalescent COVID-19.

V shed 6 bases and J 4 bases; nucleotides not matched to a gene: 5. The CDR3 length is 13 residues. The V gene's germline CDR1 is MDHEN and CDR2 SYDVKM. The source of this sequence is a woman between 18 and 29 years old who had recovered from COVID-19. The genes are TRBV28 and TRBJ1-1, with 7 bases aligning to TRBD1. The sequencing sample was made of PBMCs or T cells enriched from blood (not recorded which). The CDR3 nucleotides read TGTGCCAGCAGAAGTCCAGGGGGCACTGAAGCTTTCTTT. Translating gives CASRSPGGTEAFF.